This T cell receptor (beta chain) was recorded in a study of tumor-infiltrating lymphocytes in glioblastoma multiforme. General study points: The T cells in this sample were not sorted into functional subsets. Detected clone frequencies may not reflect cell counts, being RNA-based.

With respect to this clonotype: Its matching antigen is unknown. One end of the junction does not line up with germline, which may come from a read error.

The germline gives CDR1 DFQATT, CDR2 SNEGSKA (reference sequence). The CDR3 is made up of 15 amino acids. Multiple V-beta primers and a C-beta primer amplified TCRB from RNA. These TCRB libraries lack any described unique molecular identifiers. TCRdb itself ran the multiplex PCR reads through MiXCR, one entry per CDR3 protein. The sample lists around 9,300 distinct CDR3 sequences, 60% to 80% seen once, with roughly three quarters in the top ten. The V and J genes are TRBV20-1 and TRBJ2-7; the match to TRBD2 covers 8 bases. The sequenced material came from brain tumor tissue. The TCR sequence derives from a male donor with glioblastoma. CDR3 in DNA: TGCAGTGTTAGATGGGGAGGGACTAGAGGGGGTGGGCAGTATTTC. Its protein product is CSVRWGGTRGGGQYF.